The 32 T cell receptor beta chains below were found in one sample sequenced in a study of neurological immune-mediated disorders. In TCRdb, the 5' RACE reads were re-called with MiXCR into one record per CDR3 protein. The table includes roughly 30,000 distinct CDR3 sequences, approximately 6.6% detected once. Material for sequencing was PBMCs. The receptors derive from a woman aged 45-65 years in good health.

This clonotype was recorded many times. The chain has TRBV20-1 and TRBJ2-1; TRBD2 agrees at 14 bases. Germline V lookup: CDR1 DFQATT, CDR2 SNEGSKA (reference sequence). The CDR3 covers 16 residues. The junction had 6 bases not matched to a gene; V was cut back by 4 bases and J by 4 bases. In DNA, the CDR3 is TGCAGTGCTACGCGGACTAGCGGGGGGCAATACAATGAGCAGTTCTTC. Translating it yields CSATRTSGGQYNEQFF.

The table lists this clonotype with many counts. The chain joins TRBV11-2 to TRBJ1-2; D uncertain. The CDR3 contains 12 residues. V dropped 4 bases and J dropped 7 bases, with 10 bases sitting between them. Germline V lookup: CDR1 SGHAT, CDR2 FQNNGV. CDR3 DNA: TGTGCCAGCAGCTCCCATCCCCTTGGCTACACCTTC. It specifies CASSSHPLGYTF.

This clonotype was recorded many times. The CDR3 spells CASSPLVLADTQYF. The CDR3 DNA sequence: TGTGCCAGCAGCCCGCTGGTGTTGGCAGATACGCAGTATTTT. The chain combines TRBV7-2 with TRBJ2-3; D call uncertain. The CDR3 has 14 amino acids. Trimming shortened V by 5 bases and J by 4 bases, and 13 bases separated the two germline ends. From germline, CDR1 is SGHTA and CDR2 FQGNSA.

This clonotype was detected many times. The chain carries TRBV4-3 and TRBJ1-6; no firm D call. The V end was cut by 0 bases, the J end by 7 bases, with 4 bases between. The germline V gene has CDR1 LGHNA and CDR2 YSLEER. This CDR3 has 13 amino acids. The CDR3 here is CASSQDPNSPLHF. CDR3 DNA sequence: TGCGCCAGCAGCCAAGATCCCAATTCACCCCTCCACTTT.

This clonotype was observed many times. The J gene is TRBJ1-6, the V gene TRBV10-1, with a tentative D call TRBD1 (5 bases). Per the germline V gene, CDR1 is WNHNN and CDR2 is SYGVQD (reference sequence). The CDR3 is 13 amino acids. Trimming took off 6 bases at V and 8 bases at J, with 11 bases between the two ends. The CDR3 is CASRASRDSPLHF. The CDR3 DNA sequence: TGCGCCAGCAGGGCTTCCAGGGATTCACCCCTCCACTTT.

This clonotype was seen repeatedly, ten times or more. The rearrangement links TRBV5-1 to TRBJ2-1; tentatively, D is TRBD2 (5 bases). This CDR3 is built from 16 residues. Trimming stripped 0 bases from V and 7 bases from J, with 17 bases between. Germline CDR1 reads SGHRS; CDR2 reads YFSETQ. The DNA for the CDR3 is TGCGCCAGCAGCTTGGGTAGCGTTCCCGTGGGGAATGAGCAGTTCTTC. This sequence encodes CASSLGSVPVGNEQFF.

In this sample, this clonotype turned up many times. The chain carries TRBV20-1 and TRBJ1-1; 10 bases are shared with TRBD1. This CDR3 has 16 amino acids. With 5 bases clipped from V and 4 bases from J, the junction kept 13 bases outside the gene matches. CDR1 DFQATT and CDR2 SNEGSKA come from the germline V gene (reference sequence). The CDR3 nucleotides are TGCAGTGCTGGACAGACAGGGGGCAGCGGAGGCACTGAAGCTTTCTTT. It codes for CSAGQTGGSGGTEAFF.

Many counts were recorded for this clonotype. This chain uses TRBV5-1 with TRBJ2-1; D remains ambiguous. This CDR3 has 18 amino acids. CDR1 and CDR2 (germline): SGHRS, YFSETQ. V shed 5 bases and J shed 0 bases, with 21 bases lying between them. The CDR3 sequence is CASRTPISRSSSYNEQFF. DNA for the CDR3: TGCGCCAGCAGAACCCCGATAAGCAGATCAAGCTCCTACAATGAGCAGTTCTTC.

This clonotype was counted at least ten times. The V gene is TRBV20-1, the J gene TRBJ2-7, with 7 bases that match TRBD2. Trimming removed 2 bases from V and 2 bases from J; junction bases left unmatched: 6. Germline-derived CDR1 and CDR2 are DFQATT and SNEGSKA (reference sequence). This CDR3 contains 14 residues. The CDR3 loop is CSARLGGGTYEQYF. CDR3 nucleotide sequence: TGCAGTGCTAGATTGGGCGGGGGAACCTACGAGCAGTACTTC.

This clonotype was recorded many times. V gene TRBV20-1 combines with J gene TRBJ1-5; tentatively, D is TRBD1 (5 bases). The CDR3 is 15 residues long. Trimming cost V 3 bases and J 1 base, with 13 bases left between them. Germline V gene sequence: CDR1 DFQATT, CDR2 SNEGSKA (reference sequence). The CDR3 region has the DNA TGCAGTGCTAGTATTTCCAGGGCAAGCAATCAGCCCCAGCATTTT. Translating it yields CSASISRASNQPQHF.

This clonotype was observed many times. This chain links TRBV20-1 with TRBJ2-3, with D possibly matching TRBD2 (6 bases). This CDR3 spans 15 amino acids. Germline CDR1 is DFQATT and CDR2 is SNEGSKA (reference sequence). V lost 0 bases to trimming and J lost 1 base, with 11 bases between them. CDR3 region: CSARDHGSGTDTQYF. DNA for the CDR3: TGCAGTGCTAGAGACCACGGGAGCGGCACAGATACGCAGTATTTT.

This clonotype was counted ten times or more. V gene TRBV5-6 combines with J gene TRBJ2-7, with TRBD2 matching 7 bases. The J segment lost 0 bases and the V segment lost 6 bases, leaving 9 bases of the junction unmatched. The V gene's germline CDR1 is SGHDT and CDR2 YYEEEE. This CDR3 has 15 residues. CDR3 bases: TGTGCCAGCATCAAAAGCCCTAGCGGCTCCTACGAGCAGTACTTC. Its translation is CASIKSPSGSYEQYF.

This clonotype was detected many times. This rearrangement joins TRBV5-1 to TRBJ2-1; 7 positions match TRBD2. V was pared by 0 bases and J by 13 bases, with 4 bases of the junction left unmatched. The length of the CDR3 is 12 residues. Germline values: CDR1 SGHRS, CDR2 YFSETQ. The CDR3 sequence is CASSLGPGLQFF. The CDR3, as DNA: TGCGCCAGCAGCTTGGGACCGGGACTACAGTTCTTC.

This clonotype was observed many times. The V and J genes are TRBV28 and TRBJ1-6; 8 nucleotides agree with TRBD1. Germline-derived CDR1 and CDR2 are MDHEN and SYDVKM. This CDR3 has 16 residues. The V and J ends lost 1 base and 5 bases, in that order; junction bases with no gene match: 4. Here the CDR3 reads CASSLSPGQDNSPLHF. Here the CDR3 DNA reads TGTGCCAGCAGTTTATCTCCGGGACAGGATAATTCACCCCTCCACTTT.

The sample holds many counts of this clonotype. This sequence joins TRBV12-3 or TRBV12-4 and TRBJ2-5; tentatively, D is TRBD2 (6 bases). There are 14 residues in the CDR3. The V end lost 5 bases, the J end lost 2 bases, and 12 bases lay between the germline ends. The CDR3 spells CASSLNGGQETQYF. For the CDR3, the DNA is TGTGCCAGCAGTCTTAACGGGGGTCAAGAGACCCAGTACTTC.

V is TRBV28 and J is TRBJ1-2, with a weak D call TRBD1 (6 bases). This CDR3 contains 14 residues. Germline V lookup: CDR1 MDHEN, CDR2 SYDVKM. Trimming removed 1 base at V and 2 bases at J, with 8 bases between. The CDR3 is CASSLFDRNYGYTF. CDR3 in DNA: TGTGCCAGCAGTTTATTCGACAGGAACTATGGCTACACCTTC.

This clonotype was counted at least ten times. V and J are TRBV4-2 and TRBJ2-2, with D uncertain. The germline CDR1 and CDR2 sequences are LGHNA and YNFKEQ. V lost 3 bases, J lost 0 bases, and 8 bases lay in between. The CDR3 contains 15 residues. CDR3 protein: CASSQHRANTGELFF. In nucleotides, the CDR3 is TGTGCCAGCAGCCAGCACAGAGCGAACACCGGGGAGCTGTTTTTT.

This clonotype came up many times. V and J are TRBV20-1 and TRBJ2-1; D possibly corresponds to TRBD2 (5 bases). Trimming pared 6 bases from V and 8 bases from J, leaving 23 bases between. This CDR3 has 15 residues. Germline V gene data show CDR1 as DFQATT and CDR2 as SNEGSKA (reference sequence). DNA for the CDR3: TGCAGTGCCCCCTATGAGGGAGTGTCTGGGCATGAGCAGTTCTTC. This sequence encodes CSAPYEGVSGHEQFF.

This clonotype was recorded many times. This chain links TRBV11-1 with TRBJ2-1; D is possibly TRBD1 or TRBD2 (6 bases each). Germline V gives CDR1 SGHAT, CDR2 FQDESV (reference sequence). CDR3 length: 15 residues. The V and J ends lost 7 bases and 5 bases respectively, with 18 bases between them. The CDR3 loop reads CASTTRGGHDNEQFF. For the CDR3, the DNA is TGTGCCAGCACTACCCGTGGGGGGCACGACAATGAGCAGTTCTTC.

This clonotype was seen many times. The rearrangement uses TRBV18 and TRBJ1-3; the D gene is possibly TRBD1 (5 bases). Germline CDR1 reads KGHSH; CDR2 reads LQKENI. The CDR3 is 17 residues long. Trimming stripped 3 bases from V and 0 bases from J, with 15 bases between. The CDR3 region has the DNA TGTGCCAGCTCACCGCCCGGGACGTTCAGCTCTGGAAACACCATATATTTT. This sequence encodes CASSPPGTFSSGNTIYF.

This clonotype showed up many times. The V gene is TRBV7-7, the J gene TRBJ2-2; maybe TRBD1 (5 bases). The V end lost 2 bases, the J end lost 0 bases, and 16 bases lay between the germline ends. The CDR3 sequence is 18 residues long. From germline, CDR1 is SSHAT and CDR2 FNYEAQ (reference sequence). In DNA form, the CDR3 reads TGTGCCAGCAGCTTAAGGGCAGGGTCCCAATCGAACACCGGGGAGCTGTTTTTT. It specifies CASSLRAGSQSNTGELFF.

In this sample, this clonotype turned up many times. The chain carries TRBV7-2 and TRBJ2-3, with TRBD2 as a possible D gene (7 bases). The CDR3 is 16 residues long. Trimming took off 5 bases at V and 2 bases at J, with 17 bases between the two ends. Germline loops: CDR1 SGHTA, CDR2 FQGNSA. This CDR3 is CASSDRTGGPTDTQYF. CDR3 DNA sequence: TGTGCCAGCAGCGACCGGACCGGGGGGCCCACAGATACGCAGTATTTT. Full variable domain (outside the CDR3, taken from reference TRBV7-2 and TRBJ2-3): GAGVSQSPSNKVTEKGKDVELRCDPISGHTALYWYRQSLGQGLEFLIYFQGNSAPDKSGLPSDRFSAERTGGSVSTLTIQRTQQEDSAVYLCASSDRTGGPTDTQYFGPGTRLTVL.

This clonotype showed up many times. The rearrangement links TRBV2 to TRBJ1-2; the D gene is possibly TRBD1 (6 bases). CDR3 length: 14 amino acids. V lost 6 bases and J lost 4, with 15 bases in between. Looked up from germline, CDR1 is SNHLY and CDR2 is FYNNEI. The CDR3 region has the DNA TGTGCCAGCAGCGGACCAGGGGAGCGCTATGGCTACACCTTC. Residues: CASSGPGERYGYTF.

This clonotype occurred many times. V and J are TRBV10-1 and TRBJ2-7; D call uncertain. This CDR3 comprises 15 residues. CDR1 and CDR2 from the germline V gene are WNHNN and SYGVQD (reference sequence). With 9 bases removed from V and 5 bases from J, the gap between germline ends came to 23 bases. The DNA of the CDR3 is TGCGCCAGAACAACCCTCGGACCACCCTTGAACGAGCAGTACTTC. As protein: CARTTLGPPLNEQYF.

This sequence joins TRBV3-1 and TRBJ2-1; D gene unclear. CDR1 is LGHDT, CDR2 YNNKEL, per germline (reference sequence). CDR3 length: 12 amino acids. Trimming stripped 1 base from V and 8 bases from J, with 6 bases between. CDR3 loop: CASSQVKDEQFF. CDR3 nucleotide sequence: TGTGCCAGCAGCCAAGTAAAGGATGAGCAGTTCTTC.

This sequence joins TRBV24-1 and TRBJ2-3, with a tentative D call TRBD2 (6 bases). V lost 3 bases to trimming and J lost 6 bases, with 18 bases between them. The germline gives CDR1 KGHDR, CDR2 SFDVKD. The length of the CDR3 is 16 residues. CDR3 coding DNA: TGTGCCACCAGTGATGCCTCGGGGCGGGGCCGGGATACGCAGTATTTT. It is translated as CATSDASGRGRDTQYF.

This clonotype was seen at least ten times. The V gene is TRBV10-2, the J gene TRBJ1-2, with D unresolved. The CDR3 spans 14 residues. The V end was cut by 6 bases, the J end by 0 bases, with 11 bases between. CDR1 is WSHSY and CDR2 is SAAADI in the germline V gene. The CDR3 bases are TGCGCCAGCAGGACAACCGGGACTAACTATGGCTACACCTTC. Protein: CASRTTGTNYGYTF.

This clonotype was seen at least ten times. The V gene is TRBV7-8, the J gene TRBJ1-2; D not resolved. Germline lookup yields CDR1 SGHVS and CDR2 FQNEAQ. V dropped 4 bases and J dropped 7 bases, with 13 bases sitting between them. CDR3 length: 13 amino acids. CDR3 sequence (DNA): TGTGCCAGCAGCTACTACGAACGTTTTGGCTACACCTTC. This encodes CASSYYERFGYTF.

A remark on this clonotype: Just one base apart from a much larger clone, this may be a read error. The chain is built from TRBV29-1 and TRBJ2-1; D remains ambiguous. Germline CDR1 is SQVTM and CDR2 is ANQGSEA. The V end lost 6 bases, the J end lost 5 bases, and 5 bases lay between the germline ends. The CDR3 runs to 10 residues. The CDR3 coding sequence is TGCAGCGTCTCGCACAATGAGCAGTTCTTC. It is translated as CSVSHNEQFF.

The V and J genes are TRBV7-2 and TRBJ1-2, with a weak D call TRBD1 (6 bases). V lost 2 bases to trimming and J lost 7 bases, with 17 bases between them. This CDR3 spans 15 amino acids. Germline V gene lookup returns CDR1 SGHTA and CDR2 FQGNSA. This chain's CDR3 is CASSLLGAGEFGYTF. CDR3 DNA sequence: TGTGCCAGCAGCTTATTGGGGGCAGGGGAGTTTGGCTACACCTTC.

This clonotype was recorded at least ten times. This chain links TRBV20-1 with TRBJ2-1; tentative D call: TRBD2 (6 bases). Germline V gene lookup returns CDR1 DFQATT and CDR2 SNEGSKA (reference sequence). V dropped 6 bases and J dropped 6 bases, with 12 bases sitting between them. The CDR3 consists of 12 residues. The CDR3, as DNA: TGCAGTGCCTCCCGGGACTCCAATGAGCAGTTCTTC. It translates to CSASRDSNEQFF.

This clonotype was seen at least ten times. The chain combines TRBV20-1 with TRBJ2-7, with D possibly being TRBD1 (7 bases). The CDR3 has 14 residues. The V end lost 6 bases, the J end lost 2 bases, and 17 bases lay between the germline ends. Germline lookup yields CDR1 DFQATT and CDR2 SNEGSKA (reference sequence). As DNA, the CDR3 is TGCAGTGCCAAGGAGGGGGCGACGGCCTACGAGCAGTACTTC. Amino acids: CSAKEGATAYEQYF.